The rows below give T cell receptor beta chains drawn from one sample of a study of T cells after posttransplantation cyclophosphamide. Clones were read by immunoSEQ multiplex PCR, and TCRdb kept only the in-frame ones, dropping some. The table records under 40,000 clones, around nine tenths of them present only once. Sequencing input: naive CD4+ T cells sorted from blood. The receptors were sampled from a man aged 25 to 40 in good health and a related stem cell transplant donor. CDR3s include the opening cysteine and the closing phenylalanine or tryptophan. The D gene is left open where the match is weak. Clone size is stated in some rows and not others, as once, few, many or a class when expanded.

v_call: TRBV5-4
d_call: TRBD2
clone_size: NA
j_call: TRBJ2-7
cdr3_nt: TGTGCCAGCAGCCCAGGGACTAGCGGGGTCTACGAGCAGTACTTC
cdr3_aa: CASSPGTSGVYEQYF

v_call: TRBV10-1
d_call: TRBD2
clone_size: NA
j_call: TRBJ2-5
cdr3_nt: TGCGCCAGCAGCAGCGGGGGACGCCAAGAGACCCAGTACTTC
cdr3_aa: CASSSGGRQETQYF

v_call: TRBV9
d_call: TRBD1
clone_size: once
j_call: TRBJ2-3
cdr3_nt: TGTGCCAGCAGCGTAGAAGGGGGCCCCACAGATACGCAGTATTTT
cdr3_aa: CASSVEGGPTDTQYF

v_call: TRBV14
d_call: TRBD2
clone_size: NA
j_call: TRBJ2-3
cdr3_nt: TGTGCCAGCAGCCTCCGGACGGGAGGGCCCGGGACAGATACGCAGTATTTT
cdr3_aa: CASSLRTGGPGTDTQYF

v_call: TRBV14
d_call: TRBD1
clone_size: few
j_call: TRBJ2-3
cdr3_nt: TGTGCCAGCAGCAGGACAGGGACCACAGATACGCAGTATTTT
cdr3_aa: CASSRTGTTDTQYF

v_call: TRBV11-2
d_call: NA
clone_size: NA
j_call: TRBJ1-6
cdr3_nt: TGTGCCAGCAGGTGGGACTCCAATTCACCCCTCCACTTT
cdr3_aa: CASRWDSNSPLHF

v_call: TRBV28
d_call: TRBD1
clone_size: NA
j_call: TRBJ1-1
cdr3_nt: TGTGCCAGCAGGCGGACAGGGACTACTGAAGCTTTCTTT
cdr3_aa: CASRRTGTTEAFF

v_call: TRBV6-5
d_call: TRBD1
clone_size: few
j_call: TRBJ1-2
cdr3_nt: TGTGCCAGCAGCAGGACAGGGGCATATGGCTACACCTTC
cdr3_aa: CASSRTGAYGYTF

v_call: TRBV5-5
d_call: TRBD2
clone_size: NA
j_call: TRBJ2-7
cdr3_nt: TGTGCCAGCAGCTTTAGCGGGGGGAGCTCCTACGAGCAGTACTTC
cdr3_aa: CASSFSGGSSYEQYF

v_call: TRBV28
d_call: TRBD2
clone_size: NA
j_call: TRBJ2-6
cdr3_nt: TGTGCCAGCAGTCCCGTGGGGGGGGAATATGGGGCCAACGTCCTGACTTTC
cdr3_aa: CASSPVGGEYGANVLTF

v_call: TRBV5-1
d_call: TRBD1
clone_size: NA
j_call: TRBJ2-1
cdr3_nt: TGCGCCAGCAGCCCCCTCCCGGGACAGGGACCCAATGAGCAGTTCTTC
cdr3_aa: CASSPLPGQGPNEQFF

v_call: TRBV6-1
d_call: NA
clone_size: NA
j_call: TRBJ1-6
cdr3_nt: TGTGCCAGCAGTGAAGGACGGGGTAATTCACCCCTCCACTTT
cdr3_aa: CASSEGRGNSPLHF

v_call: TRBV19
d_call: NA
clone_size: NA
j_call: TRBJ2-4
cdr3_nt: TGTGCCAGTAGTATAGCAACGGCAGGCCAGCTTAAAAACATTCAGTACTTC
cdr3_aa: CASSIATAGQLKNIQYF

v_call: TRBV5-6
d_call: NA
clone_size: NA
j_call: TRBJ1-2
cdr3_nt: TGTGCCAGCAGCTTGTCCGGTAACTATGGCTACACCTTC
cdr3_aa: CASSLSGNYGYTF

v_call: TRBV9
d_call: TRBD2
clone_size: once
j_call: TRBJ2-3
cdr3_nt: TGTGCCAGCAGTTTAGAGCGGGGGGGTAGCACAGATACGCAGTATTTT
cdr3_aa: CASSLERGGSTDTQYF

v_call: TRBV19
d_call: NA
clone_size: NA
j_call: TRBJ1-1
cdr3_nt: TGTGCCAGTAGTATAGGATTCCGGGGTGAAGCTTTCTTT
cdr3_aa: CASSIGFRGEAFF

v_call: TRBV18
d_call: NA
clone_size: NA
j_call: TRBJ1-2
cdr3_nt: TGTGCCAGCTCACGGCAACGGGATGGCTACACCTTC
cdr3_aa: CASSRQRDGYTF

v_call: TRBV7-2
d_call: TRBD1
clone_size: NA
j_call: TRBJ1-1
cdr3_nt: TGTGCCAGCAGCTTAGTTGGGACAGGGGTCCGTGAAGCTTTCTTT
cdr3_aa: CASSLVGTGVREAFF

v_call: TRBV6-1
d_call: NA
clone_size: NA
j_call: TRBJ2-2
cdr3_nt: TGTGCCAGCAGCCCACAGGGTAGCGGGGAGCTGTTTTTT
cdr3_aa: CASSPQGSGELFF

v_call: TRBV7-6
d_call: NA
clone_size: NA
j_call: TRBJ1-1
cdr3_nt: TGTGCCAGCAGCTTAGCGAGGGGGGGGAACACTGAAGCTTTCTTT
cdr3_aa: CASSLARGGNTEAFF

v_call: TRBV7-6
d_call: TRBD2
clone_size: once
j_call: TRBJ2-1
cdr3_nt: TGTGCCAGCAGCCGGTTGACTAGCGGCTCCTACAATGAGCAGTTCTTC
cdr3_aa: CASSRLTSGSYNEQFF

v_call: TRBV28
d_call: NA
clone_size: NA
j_call: TRBJ1-4
cdr3_nt: TGTGCCAGCAGGCCACCAAGGGGGAATAATGAAAAACTGTTTTTT
cdr3_aa: CASRPPRGNNEKLFF

v_call: TRBV5-1
d_call: TRBD1
clone_size: NA
j_call: TRBJ2-2
cdr3_nt: TGCGCCAGCGAACAGGGGGCTATCCCGAACACCGGGGAGCTGTTTTTT
cdr3_aa: CASEQGAIPNTGELFF

v_call: TRBV4-2
d_call: TRBD1
clone_size: NA
j_call: TRBJ2-7
cdr3_nt: TGTGCCAGCAGCCGACCGGGACAGGGCCTCTACGAGCAGTACTTC
cdr3_aa: CASSRPGQGLYEQYF

v_call: TRBV15
d_call: NA
clone_size: once
j_call: TRBJ2-1
cdr3_nt: TGTGCCACCAGCAGAGATAGGGGACTGCATGAGCAGTTCTTC
cdr3_aa: CATSRDRGLHEQFF

v_call: TRBV19
d_call: NA
clone_size: NA
j_call: TRBJ2-7
cdr3_nt: TGTGCCAGTAGTGGAGGCCTAAGCTCCTACGAGCAGTACTTC
cdr3_aa: CASSGGLSSYEQYF

v_call: TRBV25-1
d_call: TRBD1
clone_size: NA
j_call: TRBJ2-2
cdr3_nt: TGTGCCAGCAGTCTCCGGACAGGGGGCGCGGGCGGGGAGCTGTTTTTT
cdr3_aa: CASSLRTGGAGGELFF

v_call: TRBV15
d_call: NA
clone_size: NA
j_call: TRBJ2-7
cdr3_nt: TGTGCCACCAGCAGAGGGGGGGAGTCCCAATTCTACGTCGAGCAGTACTTC
cdr3_aa: CATSRGGESQFYVEQYF

v_call: TRBV18
d_call: NA
clone_size: NA
j_call: TRBJ1-5
cdr3_nt: TGTGCCAGCTCACCACGGCCGGGCTCCGGAGGAGGAAGCAATCAGCCCCAGCATTTT
cdr3_aa: CASSPRPGSGGGSNQPQHF

v_call: TRBV5-4
d_call: TRBD1
clone_size: NA
j_call: TRBJ2-5
cdr3_nt: TGTGCCAGCAGCTTAAGACAGGGGGCTTCGGGAGAGACCCAGTACTTC
cdr3_aa: CASSLRQGASGETQYF

v_call: TRBV6-6
d_call: NA
clone_size: NA
j_call: TRBJ1-5
cdr3_nt: TGTGCCAGCAGTGCGCGTTTAAGCAATCAGCCCCAGCATTTT
cdr3_aa: CASSARLSNQPQHF

v_call: TRBV27
d_call: TRBD1
clone_size: NA
j_call: TRBJ1-1
cdr3_nt: TGTGCCAGCAGTTTACGGCCAGGGGGCCCGAACACTGAAGCTTTCTTT
cdr3_aa: CASSLRPGGPNTEAFF

v_call: TRBV19
d_call: NA
clone_size: few
j_call: TRBJ1-6
cdr3_nt: TGTGCCAGTAGTATAGTCGGACAAGATAATTCACCCCTCCACTTT
cdr3_aa: CASSIVGQDNSPLHF

v_call: TRBV4-1
d_call: NA
clone_size: NA
j_call: TRBJ2-5
cdr3_nt: TGCGCCAGCAGCCAAGAGCGGGACTCCCAGAGGGAGACCCAGTACTTC
cdr3_aa: CASSQERDSQRETQYF

v_call: TRBV5-4
d_call: NA
clone_size: NA
j_call: TRBJ1-1
cdr3_nt: TGTGCCAGCAGCTTGGGCGGGGGAAGCACTGAAGCTTTCTTT
cdr3_aa: CASSLGGGSTEAFF

v_call: TRBV4-1
d_call: NA
clone_size: NA
j_call: TRBJ1-1
cdr3_nt: TGCGCCAGCAGCCAAGTAAGTAGGGGCACTGAAGCTTTCTTT
cdr3_aa: CASSQVSRGTEAFF

v_call: TRBV5-1
d_call: TRBD1
clone_size: once
j_call: TRBJ1-3
cdr3_nt: TGCGCCAGCAGCCGGACAGGGGACCCTGGAAACACCATATATTTT
cdr3_aa: CASSRTGDPGNTIYF

v_call: TRBV7-8
d_call: TRBD1
clone_size: NA
j_call: TRBJ1-2
cdr3_nt: TGTGCCAGCAGCTTAGGTCAGGGGGCGCCGAGTGGCTACACCTTC
cdr3_aa: CASSLGQGAPSGYTF

v_call: TRBV6-4
d_call: TRBD1
clone_size: NA
j_call: TRBJ2-1
cdr3_nt: TGTGCCAGCAGTCTGGAGGCAGGGGGCCAAAGTTACAATGAGCAGTTCTTC
cdr3_aa: CASSLEAGGQSYNEQFF

v_call: TRBV18
d_call: NA
clone_size: NA
j_call: TRBJ2-5
cdr3_nt: TGTGCCAGCTCACCACCTCTCCGGGGTCAAGAGACCCAGTACTTC
cdr3_aa: CASSPPLRGQETQYF

v_call: TRBV7-8
d_call: NA
clone_size: NA
j_call: TRBJ1-1
cdr3_nt: TGTGCCAGCAGCTTAGCGCGGCAGGGAGGCGCTGAAGCTTTCTTT
cdr3_aa: CASSLARQGGAEAFF

v_call: TRBV6-4
d_call: NA
clone_size: NA
j_call: TRBJ2-2
cdr3_nt: TGTGCCAGCATCAGGGGCCCCAGCACCGGGGAGCTGTTTTTT
cdr3_aa: CASIRGPSTGELFF

v_call: TRBV6-4
d_call: NA
clone_size: NA
j_call: TRBJ2-3
cdr3_nt: TGTGCCAGCAGTGAGGACTATTCGGATACGCAGTATTTT
cdr3_aa: CASSEDYSDTQYF

v_call: TRBV7-9
d_call: TRBD2
clone_size: once
j_call: TRBJ2-1
cdr3_nt: TGTGCCAGCAGTATAGCGGGGGCGTCCTACAATGAGCAGTTCTTC
cdr3_aa: CASSIAGASYNEQFF

v_call: TRBV9
d_call: NA
clone_size: NA
j_call: TRBJ1-1
cdr3_nt: NA
cdr3_aa: CASSVGTGTIGGTEASF

v_call: TRBV11-2
d_call: TRBD2
clone_size: NA
j_call: TRBJ2-5
cdr3_nt: TGTGCCAGCACCCTAGCGGGGCCTCAAGAGACCCAGTACTTC
cdr3_aa: CASTLAGPQETQYF

v_call: TRBV18
d_call: TRBD1
clone_size: NA
j_call: TRBJ2-7
cdr3_nt: TGTGCCAGCTCACGACAGGGGATCTACGAGCAGTACTTC
cdr3_aa: CASSRQGIYEQYF

v_call: TRBV6-1
d_call: NA
clone_size: NA
j_call: TRBJ1-2
cdr3_nt: TGTGCCAGCAGTGAAACAGGGATGAGTTCCTTTGGCTACACCTTC
cdr3_aa: CASSETGMSSFGYTF

v_call: TRBV6-1
d_call: NA
clone_size: NA
j_call: TRBJ1-4
cdr3_nt: TGTGCCAGCAGCTCGTGGACAGTTAATGAAAAACTGTTTTTT
cdr3_aa: CASSSWTVNEKLFF

v_call: TRBV11-1
d_call: TRBD2
clone_size: NA
j_call: TRBJ2-1
cdr3_nt: TGTGCCAGCAGCTTTCCGACTAGCGGGGCAGACAATGAGCAGTTCTTC
cdr3_aa: CASSFPTSGADNEQFF

v_call: TRBV19
d_call: TRBD1
clone_size: NA
j_call: TRBJ1-2
cdr3_nt: TGTGCCAGTAGTAAGGGACAGGGAAGGAGAGGCTATGGCTACACCTTC
cdr3_aa: CASSKGQGRRGYGYTF

v_call: TRBV27
d_call: TRBD1
clone_size: NA
j_call: TRBJ1-6
cdr3_nt: TGTGCCAGCAGTTTAGCCCGGACAGGGTGGGATTCACCCCTCCACTTT
cdr3_aa: CASSLARTGWDSPLHF

v_call: TRBV5-1
d_call: NA
clone_size: NA
j_call: TRBJ1-3
cdr3_nt: TGCGCCAGCAGCGGCACGACAGGTGCTGGAAACACCATATATTTT
cdr3_aa: CASSGTTGAGNTIYF

v_call: TRBV29-1
d_call: TRBD1
clone_size: NA
j_call: TRBJ2-7
cdr3_nt: TGCAGCGGCTACAGGGGGCTCTACGAGCAGTACTTC
cdr3_aa: CSGYRGLYEQYF